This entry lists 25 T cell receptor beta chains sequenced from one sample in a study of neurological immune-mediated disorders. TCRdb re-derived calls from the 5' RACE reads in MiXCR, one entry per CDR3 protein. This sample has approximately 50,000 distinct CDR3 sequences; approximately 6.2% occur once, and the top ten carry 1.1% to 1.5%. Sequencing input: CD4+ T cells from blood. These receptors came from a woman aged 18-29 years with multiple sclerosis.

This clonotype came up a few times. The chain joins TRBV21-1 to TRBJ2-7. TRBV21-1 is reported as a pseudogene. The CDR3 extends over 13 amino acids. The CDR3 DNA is TGTGCCAGCAGCAGCGGGAGGGCCTACGAGCAGTACGTC. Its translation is CASSSGRAYEQYV.

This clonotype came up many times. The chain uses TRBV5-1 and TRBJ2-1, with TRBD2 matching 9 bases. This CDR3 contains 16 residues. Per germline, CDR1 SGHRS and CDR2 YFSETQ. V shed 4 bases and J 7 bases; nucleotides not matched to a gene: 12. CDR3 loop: CASSPAGGGAWNEQFF. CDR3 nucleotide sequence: TGCGCCAGCAGCCCAGCGGGCGGGGGGGCGTGGAATGAGCAGTTCTTC.

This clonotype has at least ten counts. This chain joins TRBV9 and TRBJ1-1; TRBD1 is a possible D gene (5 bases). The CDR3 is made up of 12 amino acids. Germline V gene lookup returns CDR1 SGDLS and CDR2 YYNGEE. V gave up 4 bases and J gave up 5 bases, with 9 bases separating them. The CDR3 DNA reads TGTGCCAGCAGCTCGGGGGGGACTGAAGCTTTCTTT. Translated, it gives CASSSGGTEAFF.

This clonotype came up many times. CDR3 nucleotides: TGTGCCAGCAGCTTATCAGGCCTGGGCACCTTCGAGCAGTACGTC. Protein product: CASSLSGLGTFEQYV. The V call is TRBV7-9, the J call TRBJ2-7; no definite D call. From germline, CDR1 is SEHNR and CDR2 FQNEAQ (reference sequence). V dropped 2 bases and J dropped 6 bases, with 17 bases sitting between them. The CDR3 totals 15 residues.

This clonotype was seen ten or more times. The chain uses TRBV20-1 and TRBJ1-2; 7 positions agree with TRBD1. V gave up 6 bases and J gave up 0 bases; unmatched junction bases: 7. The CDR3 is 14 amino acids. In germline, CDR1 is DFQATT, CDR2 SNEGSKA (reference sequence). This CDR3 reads CSARLQGANYGYTF. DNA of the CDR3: TGCAGTGCGCGGCTGCAGGGGGCTAACTATGGCTACACCTTC.

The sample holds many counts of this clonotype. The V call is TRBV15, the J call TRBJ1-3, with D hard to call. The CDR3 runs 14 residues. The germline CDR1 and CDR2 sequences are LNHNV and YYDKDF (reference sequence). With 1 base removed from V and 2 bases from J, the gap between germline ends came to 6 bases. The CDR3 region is CATSRVQTGNTIYF. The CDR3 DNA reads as TGTGCCACCAGCAGAGTCCAGACTGGAAACACCATATATTTT.

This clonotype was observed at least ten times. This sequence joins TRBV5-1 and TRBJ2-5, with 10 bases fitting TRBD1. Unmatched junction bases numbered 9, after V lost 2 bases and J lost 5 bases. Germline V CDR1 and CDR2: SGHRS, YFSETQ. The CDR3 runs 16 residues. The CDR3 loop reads CASSLRQGAPDETQYF. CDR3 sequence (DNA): TGCGCCAGCAGCTTAAGACAGGGGGCCCCCGATGAGACCCAGTACTTC.

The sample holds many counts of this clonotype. CDR3 protein: CASSLLAGGTEAFF. The CDR3 DNA is TGTGCCAGCAGCTTGCTGGCAGGGGGCACTGAAGCTTTCTTT. The chain links TRBV5-6 to TRBJ1-1; 7 bases are a match to TRBD1. With V trimmed by 1 base and J by 4 bases, 4 bases remained unmatched. The CDR3 runs to 14 residues. Germline CDR1 SGHDT, CDR2 YYEEEE. The variable domain in full, with the rest retrieved from reference TRBV5-6 and TRBJ1-1, is DAGVTQSPTHLIKTRGQQVTLRCSPKSGHDTVSWYQQALGQGPQFIFQYYEEEERQRGNFPDRFSGHQFPNYSSELNVNALLLGDSALYLCASSLLAGGTEAFFGQGTRLTVV.

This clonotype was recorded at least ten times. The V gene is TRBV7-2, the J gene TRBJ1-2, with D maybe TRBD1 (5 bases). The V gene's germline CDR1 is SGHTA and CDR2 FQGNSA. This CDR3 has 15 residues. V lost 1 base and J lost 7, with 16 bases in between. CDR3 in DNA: TGTGCCAGCAGCTTAGGGGGGGGTAGGGGCCCTGGCTACACCTTC. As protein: CASSLGGGRGPGYTF.

This CDR3 reads CASILAGDETQYF. The CDR3 coding sequence is TGTGCCAGCATTCTGGCAGGGGACGAGACCCAGTACTTC. The chain couples TRBV6-2 or TRBV6-3 to TRBJ2-5; the D gene is possibly TRBD1 (6 bases). Germline V gives CDR1 MNHEY, CDR2 SVGEGT. The CDR3 covers 13 residues. The V and J ends lost 7 bases and 5 bases respectively, with 14 bases between them.

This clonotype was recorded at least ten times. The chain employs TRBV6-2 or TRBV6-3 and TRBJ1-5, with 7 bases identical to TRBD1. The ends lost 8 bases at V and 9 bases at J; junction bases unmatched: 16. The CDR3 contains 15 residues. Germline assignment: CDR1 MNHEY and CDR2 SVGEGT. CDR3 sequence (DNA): TGTGCCAGCGCTTCCGGGACAGCGAGAAATGGGCCCCAGCATTTT. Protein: CASASGTARNGPQHF.

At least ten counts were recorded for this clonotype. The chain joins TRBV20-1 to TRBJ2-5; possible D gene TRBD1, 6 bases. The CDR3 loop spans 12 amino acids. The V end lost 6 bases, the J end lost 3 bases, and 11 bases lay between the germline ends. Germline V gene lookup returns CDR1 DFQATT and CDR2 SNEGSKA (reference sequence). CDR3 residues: CSAKQGKETQYF. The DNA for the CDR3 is TGCAGTGCAAAACAGGGTAAAGAGACCCAGTACTTC.

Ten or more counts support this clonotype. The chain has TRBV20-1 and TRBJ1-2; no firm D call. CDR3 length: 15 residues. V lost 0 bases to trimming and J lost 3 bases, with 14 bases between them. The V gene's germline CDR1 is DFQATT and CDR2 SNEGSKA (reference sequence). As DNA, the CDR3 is TGCAGTGCTAGAGATCTGTTACCGGGGTACTATGGCTACACCTTC. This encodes CSARDLLPGYYGYTF.

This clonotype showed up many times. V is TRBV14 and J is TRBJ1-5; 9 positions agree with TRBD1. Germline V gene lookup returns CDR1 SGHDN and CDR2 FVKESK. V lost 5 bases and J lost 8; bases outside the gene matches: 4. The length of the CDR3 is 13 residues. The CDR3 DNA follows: TGTGCCAGCAGCGCCGGGACAGGGAAGCCCCAGCATTTT. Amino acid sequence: CASSAGTGKPQHF. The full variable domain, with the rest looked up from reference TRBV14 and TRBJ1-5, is EAGVTQFPSHSVIEKGQTVTLRCDPISGHDNLYWYRRVMGKEIKFLLHFVKESKQDESGMPNNRFLAERTGGTYSTLKVQPAELEDSGVYFCASSAGTGKPQHFGDGTRLSIL.

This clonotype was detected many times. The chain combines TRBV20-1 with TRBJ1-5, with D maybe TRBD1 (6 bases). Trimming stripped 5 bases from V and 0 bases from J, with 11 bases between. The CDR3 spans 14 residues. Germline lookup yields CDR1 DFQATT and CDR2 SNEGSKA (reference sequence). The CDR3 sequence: CSAAGTNSNQPQHF. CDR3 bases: TGCAGTGCTGCCGGGACAAATAGCAATCAGCCCCAGCATTTT.

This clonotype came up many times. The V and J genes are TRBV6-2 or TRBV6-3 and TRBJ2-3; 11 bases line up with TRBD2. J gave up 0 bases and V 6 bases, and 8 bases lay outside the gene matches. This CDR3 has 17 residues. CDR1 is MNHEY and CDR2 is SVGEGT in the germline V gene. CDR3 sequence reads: CASRNSGRGASTDTQYF. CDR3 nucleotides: TGTGCCAGCAGGAATAGCGGGAGGGGGGCGAGCACAGATACGCAGTATTTT.

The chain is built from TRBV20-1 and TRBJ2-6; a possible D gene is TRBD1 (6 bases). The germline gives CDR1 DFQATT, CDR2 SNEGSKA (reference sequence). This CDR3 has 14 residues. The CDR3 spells CNDYRESKVNVLTF. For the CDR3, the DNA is TGCAATGACTACAGGGAATCAAAGGTCAACGTCCTGACTTTC.

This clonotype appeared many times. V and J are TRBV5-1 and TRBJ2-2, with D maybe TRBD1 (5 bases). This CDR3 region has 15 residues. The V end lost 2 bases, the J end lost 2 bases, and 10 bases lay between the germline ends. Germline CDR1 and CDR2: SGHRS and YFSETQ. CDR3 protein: CASSFQGRNTGELFF. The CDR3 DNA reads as TGCGCCAGCAGCTTTCAGGGAAGAAACACCGGGGAGCTGTTTTTT. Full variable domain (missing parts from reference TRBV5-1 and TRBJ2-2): KAGVTQTPRYLIKTRGQQVTLSCSPISGHRSVSWYQQTPGQGLQFLFEYFSETQRNKGNFPGRFSGRQFSNSRSEMNVSTLELGDSALYLCASSFQGRNTGELFFGEGSRLTVL.

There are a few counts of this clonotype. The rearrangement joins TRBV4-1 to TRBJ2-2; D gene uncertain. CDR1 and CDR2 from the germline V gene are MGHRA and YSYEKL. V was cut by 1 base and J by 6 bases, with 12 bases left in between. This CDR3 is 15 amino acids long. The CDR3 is CASSQVADPPGELFF. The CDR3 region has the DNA TGCGCCAGCAGCCAAGTGGCAGACCCTCCCGGGGAGCTGTTTTTT.

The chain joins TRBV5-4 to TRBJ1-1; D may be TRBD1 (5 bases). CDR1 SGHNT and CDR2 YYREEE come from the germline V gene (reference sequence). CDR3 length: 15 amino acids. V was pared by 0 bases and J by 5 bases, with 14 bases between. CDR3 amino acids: CASSLVGPGKTEAFF. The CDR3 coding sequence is TGTGCCAGCAGCTTGGTGGGACCTGGGAAGACTGAAGCTTTCTTT. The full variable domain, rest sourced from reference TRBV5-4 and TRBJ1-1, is ETGVTQSPTHLIKTRGQQVTLRCSSQSGHNTVSWYQQALGQGPQFIFQYYREEENGRGNFPPRFSGLQFPNYSSELNVNALELDDSALYLCASSLVGPGKTEAFFGQGTRLTVV.

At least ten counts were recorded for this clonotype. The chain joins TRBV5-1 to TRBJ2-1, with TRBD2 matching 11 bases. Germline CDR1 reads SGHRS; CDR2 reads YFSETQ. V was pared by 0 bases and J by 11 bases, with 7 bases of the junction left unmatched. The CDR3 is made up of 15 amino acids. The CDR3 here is CASSLASGGSIKQFF. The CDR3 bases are TGCGCCAGCAGCTTGGCTAGCGGGGGGTCAATTAAGCAGTTCTTC.

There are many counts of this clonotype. The CDR3 loop reads CASSSRTGEGQPQHF. As DNA, the CDR3 is TGTGCCAGCAGCTCACGCACAGGGGAAGGTCAGCCCCAGCATTTT. The chain recombines TRBV5-5 with TRBJ1-5; 7 bases map to TRBD1. The CDR3 covers 15 residues. J lost 6 bases, V lost 3 bases, and 9 bases had no gene match. The germline V gene encodes CDR1 SGHKS and CDR2 YYEKEE (reference sequence).

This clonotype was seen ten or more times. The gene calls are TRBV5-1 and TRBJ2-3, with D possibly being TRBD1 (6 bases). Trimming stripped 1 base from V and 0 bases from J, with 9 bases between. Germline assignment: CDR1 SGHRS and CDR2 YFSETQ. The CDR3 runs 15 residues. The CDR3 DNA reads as TGCGCCAGCAGCTTGTCGGGACACAGCACAGATACGCAGTATTTT. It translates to CASSLSGHSTDTQYF.

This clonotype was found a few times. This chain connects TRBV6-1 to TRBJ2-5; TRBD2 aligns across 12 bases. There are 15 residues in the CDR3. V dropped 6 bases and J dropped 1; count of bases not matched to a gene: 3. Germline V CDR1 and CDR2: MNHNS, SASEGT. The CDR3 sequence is CASRTSGRSQETQYF. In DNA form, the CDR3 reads TGTGCCAGCAGGACTAGCGGGAGAAGCCAAGAGACCCAGTACTTC.

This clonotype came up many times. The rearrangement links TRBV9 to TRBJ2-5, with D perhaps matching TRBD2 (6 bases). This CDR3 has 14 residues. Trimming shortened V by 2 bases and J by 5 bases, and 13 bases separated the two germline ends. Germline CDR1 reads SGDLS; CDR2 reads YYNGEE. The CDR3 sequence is CASSVLGTGETQYF. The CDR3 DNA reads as TGTGCCAGCAGCGTTTTGGGGACTGGGGAGACCCAGTACTTC.